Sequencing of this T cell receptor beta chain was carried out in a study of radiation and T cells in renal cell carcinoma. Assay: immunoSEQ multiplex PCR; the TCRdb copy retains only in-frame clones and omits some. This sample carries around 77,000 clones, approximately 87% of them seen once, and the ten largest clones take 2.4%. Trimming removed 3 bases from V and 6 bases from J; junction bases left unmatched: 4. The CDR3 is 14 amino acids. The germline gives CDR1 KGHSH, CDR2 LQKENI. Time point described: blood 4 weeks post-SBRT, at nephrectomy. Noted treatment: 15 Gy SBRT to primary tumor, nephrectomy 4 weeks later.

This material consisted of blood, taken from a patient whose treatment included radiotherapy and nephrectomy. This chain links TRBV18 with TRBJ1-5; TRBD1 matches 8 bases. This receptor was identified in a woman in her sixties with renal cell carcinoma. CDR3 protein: CASSPGQGGQPQHF. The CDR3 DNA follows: TGTGCCAGCTCACCCGGACAGGGCGGTCAGCCCCAGCATTTT.